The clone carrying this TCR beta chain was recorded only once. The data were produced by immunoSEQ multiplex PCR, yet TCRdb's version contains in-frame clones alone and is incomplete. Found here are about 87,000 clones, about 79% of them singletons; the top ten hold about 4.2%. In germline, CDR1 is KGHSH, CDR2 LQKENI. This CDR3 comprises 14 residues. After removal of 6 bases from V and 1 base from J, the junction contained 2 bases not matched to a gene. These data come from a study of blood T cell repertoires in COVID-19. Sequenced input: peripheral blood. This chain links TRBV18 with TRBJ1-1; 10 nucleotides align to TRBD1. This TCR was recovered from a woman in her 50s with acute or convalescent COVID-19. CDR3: CASSRTGGNTEAFF. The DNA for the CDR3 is TGTGCCAGCTCTCGGACAGGGGGGAACACTGAAGCTTTCTTT. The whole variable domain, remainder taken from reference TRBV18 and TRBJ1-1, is NAGVMQNPRHLVRRRGQEARLRCSPMKGHSHVYWYRQLPEEGLKFMVYLQKENIIDESGMPKERFSAEFPKEGPSILRIQQVVRGDSAAYFCASSRTGGNTEAFFGQGTRLTVV.